Below are 17 T cell receptor beta chains sequenced from a single sample in a study of T cell responses to AZD1222 COVID-19 vaccine. Here immunoSEQ multiplex PCR was the method, and the copy in TCRdb shows in-frame clones only, minus some. The repertoire holds roughly 200,000 clones, around 94% seen once, with approximately 1.7% in the top ten. This material consisted of peripheral blood, taken 28 days after the second dose of the MenACWY control vaccine. Source of these receptors: an adult who received the MenACWY meningococcal vaccine as a control.

V gene TRBV25-1 combines with J gene TRBJ1-2; a possible D gene is TRBD1 (6 bases). The CDR3 has 15 residues. Trimming took off 3 bases at V and 1 base at J, with 12 bases between the two ends. Germline assignment: CDR1 MGHDK and CDR2 SYGVNS. CDR3 sequence: CASSDPRGLNYGYTF. The DNA of the CDR3 is TGTGCCAGCAGTGACCCTCGGGGGCTTAACTATGGCTACACCTTC.

The chain joins TRBV7-9 to TRBJ1-2, with D perhaps matching TRBD1 (6 bases). This CDR3 is 16 amino acids long. The V gene's germline CDR1 is SEHNR and CDR2 FQNEAQ (reference sequence). Trimming took off 5 bases at V and 6 bases at J, with 22 bases between the two ends. DNA of the CDR3: TGTGCCAGCAGCCCCCCCAATGTCGGGACAAGCGATGGCTACACCTTC. Translated: CASSPPNVGTSDGYTF.

This chain connects TRBV19 to TRBJ1-3; no definite D call. The ends were cut back, 1 base at V and 1 base at J, with 8 bases in the middle. CDR3 length equals 15 residues. Germline V gene sequence: CDR1 LNHDA, CDR2 SQIVND (reference sequence). The CDR3 region has the DNA TGTGCCAGTAGTATAGTCCAAGCTTCTGGAAACACCATATATTTT. Encoded protein: CASSIVQASGNTIYF.

About this clone itself: This sample includes further DNA sequences coding for the same CDR3. The genes are TRBV5-6 and TRBJ2-7; D is uncertain. V lost 0 bases and J lost 2, with 6 bases in between. This CDR3 is 13 amino acids long. Germline CDR1 is SGHDT and CDR2 is YYEEEE. CDR3 protein: CASSLGSTYEQYF. In DNA form, the CDR3 reads TGTGCCAGCAGCTTGGGCAGTACCTACGAGCAGTACTTC.

The chain has TRBV18 and TRBJ2-5; D unresolved. Trimming pared 6 bases from V and 0 bases from J, leaving 8 bases between. CDR1 KGHSH and CDR2 LQKENI come from the germline V gene. The CDR3 spans 13 residues. The CDR3 protein is CASSTGYQETQYF. For the CDR3, the DNA is TGTGCCAGCTCTACGGGCTACCAAGAGACCCAGTACTTC.

CDR3 amino acids: CASAPGGSVENEQFF. Written as DNA, the CDR3 is TGTGCCAGCGCCCCCGGGGGGAGCGTTGAGAATGAGCAGTTCTTC. J is TRBJ2-1 and V is TRBV7-3; 7 bases match TRBD2. V trimming: 8 bases; J trimming: 7 bases; junction bases outside the gene matches: 14. The length of the CDR3 is 15 residues. Per the germline V gene, CDR1 is SGHTA and CDR2 is FQGTGA. Full variable domain (remainder filled in from reference TRBV7-3 and TRBJ2-1): GAGVSQTPSNKVTEKGKYVELRCDPISGHTALYWYRQSLGQGPEFLIYFQGTGAADDSGLPNDRFFAVRPEGSVSTLKIQRTERGDSAVYLCASAPGGSVENEQFFGPGTRLTVL.

J is TRBJ1-1 and V is TRBV29-1; the D gene is possibly TRBD1 (5 bases). The CDR3 sequence is 14 residues long. Trimming pared 1 base from V and 5 bases from J, leaving 14 bases between. The V gene's germline CDR1 is SQVTM and CDR2 ANQGSEA. The chain's CDR3 is CSVEGSQGGTEAFF. The CDR3 region has the DNA TGCAGCGTTGAAGGGTCCCAGGGAGGTACTGAAGCTTTCTTT.

V is TRBV2 and J is TRBJ1-1; D is ambiguous. Trimming shortened V by 8 bases and J by 1 base, and 11 bases separated the two germline ends. Germline V CDR1 and CDR2: SNHLY, FYNNEI. The CDR3 has 13 residues. This CDR3 reads CASGEHGNTEAFF. In DNA form, the CDR3 reads TGTGCCAGCGGGGAGCACGGGAACACTGAAGCTTTCTTT.

V gene TRBV28 combines with J gene TRBJ1-4, with D perhaps TRBD1 (5 bases). Germline V CDR1 and CDR2: MDHEN, SYDVKM. This CDR3 contains 15 residues. V was cut by 3 bases and J by 0 bases, with 8 bases left in between. Here the CDR3 DNA reads TGTGCCAGCAGTTTCCCGGGGCCAACTAATGAAAAACTGTTTTTT. It encodes CASSFPGPTNEKLFF.

This sequence joins TRBV14 and TRBJ2-5, with D perhaps matching TRBD1 (5 bases). Deletions cut 1 base from V and 2 bases from J, with 14 bases between. Germline CDR1 SGHDN, CDR2 FVKESK. There are 16 residues in the CDR3. CDR3 region: CASSQAYRTSQETQYF. The CDR3 DNA follows: TGTGCCAGCAGCCAAGCTTACAGGACATCTCAAGAGACCCAGTACTTC. The variable domain in full, completed from reference TRBV14 and TRBJ2-5, reads EAGVTQFPSHSVIEKGQTVTLRCDPISGHDNLYWYRRVMGKEIKFLLHFVKESKQDESGMPNNRFLAERTGGTYSTLKVQPAELEDSGVYFCASSQAYRTSQETQYFGPGTRLLVL.

This sequence joins TRBV11-2 and TRBJ2-7, with a possible D match to TRBD1 (5 bases). CDR1 and CDR2 (germline): SGHAT, FQNNGV. V lost 5 bases, J lost 0 bases, and 8 bases lay in between. The CDR3 length is 13 residues. CDR3 region: CASSLDNSYEQYF. CDR3 bases: TGTGCCAGCAGCCTGGACAACTCCTACGAGCAGTACTTC. The variable domain in full, with the rest retrieved from reference TRBV11-2 and TRBJ2-7, is EAGVAQSPRYKIIEKRQSVAFWCNPISGHATLYWYQQILGQGPKLLIQFQNNGVVDDSQLPKDRFSAERLKGVDSTLKIQPAKLEDSAVYLCASSLDNSYEQYFGPGTRLTVT.

The chain recombines TRBV29-1 with TRBJ2-1, with 10 bases aligning to TRBD2. The CDR3 covers 13 residues. Germline V gene sequence: CDR1 SQVTM, CDR2 ANQGSEA. Trimming cost V 4 bases and J 9 bases; bases outside gene matches: 6. The CDR3 region is CSVASSGSGEQFF. The CDR3 DNA sequence: TGCAGCGTTGCGTCTAGCGGGAGTGGTGAGCAGTTCTTC.

The gene calls are TRBV19 and TRBJ1-5, with 11 bases matching TRBD1. CDR3 size: 15 residues. V was pared by 6 bases and J by 5 bases, with 6 bases of the junction left unmatched. Germline V gives CDR1 LNHDA, CDR2 SQIVND (reference sequence). This CDR3 reads CASSGTGGTHQPQHF. The CDR3, as DNA: TGTGCCAGTAGCGGGACAGGGGGAACCCATCAGCCCCAGCATTTT.

The chain couples TRBV3-1 (or the pseudogene TRBV3-2) to TRBJ2-7; 11 positions agree with TRBD2. J was trimmed by 4 bases and V by 0 bases; bases with no gene match: 8. The CDR3 loop spans 17 amino acids. Germline CDR1 is LGHDT and CDR2 is YNNKEL (reference sequence). The CDR3 DNA sequence: TGTGCCAGCAGCCAAGAAAGTGGAACTAGCGGGAGTTACGAGCAGTACTTC. It is translated as CASSQESGTSGSYEQYF.

The chain joins TRBV28 to TRBJ1-2; D is unresolved. V dropped 9 bases and J dropped 1 base, with 12 bases sitting between them. The CDR3 has 13 residues. CDR1 is MDHEN, CDR2 SYDVKM, per germline. This CDR3 is CASLQNSNYGYTF. In DNA, the CDR3 is TGTGCCAGTCTCCAGAACAGTAACTATGGCTACACCTTC.

The V and J genes are TRBV5-1 and TRBJ2-5; the D gene is possibly TRBD2 (6 bases). The CDR3 spans 15 residues. Germline values: CDR1 SGHRS, CDR2 YFSETQ. Trimming shortened V by 4 bases and J by 5 bases, and 18 bases separated the two germline ends. In DNA form, the CDR3 reads TGCGCCAGCAGCCCGGGGGACGGAGGTACTGAGACCCAGTACTTC. Protein product: CASSPGDGGTETQYF.

The V call is TRBV18, the J call TRBJ1-6; no clear D gene. CDR1 is KGHSH, CDR2 LQKENI, per germline. V was trimmed by 2 bases and J by 0 bases, leaving 11 bases between them. The CDR3 loop spans 17 amino acids. In DNA, the CDR3 is TGTGCCAGCTCACCAATGGACGGTAGCTCCTATAATTCACCCCTCCACTTT. Its translation is CASSPMDGSSYNSPLHF. The full variable domain, rest sourced from reference TRBV18 and TRBJ1-6, is NAGVMQNPRHLVRRRGQEARLRCSPMKGHSHVYWYRQLPEEGLKFMVYLQKENIIDESGMPKERFSAEFPKEGPSILRIQQVVRGDSAAYFCASSPMDGSSYNSPLHFGNGTRLTVT.